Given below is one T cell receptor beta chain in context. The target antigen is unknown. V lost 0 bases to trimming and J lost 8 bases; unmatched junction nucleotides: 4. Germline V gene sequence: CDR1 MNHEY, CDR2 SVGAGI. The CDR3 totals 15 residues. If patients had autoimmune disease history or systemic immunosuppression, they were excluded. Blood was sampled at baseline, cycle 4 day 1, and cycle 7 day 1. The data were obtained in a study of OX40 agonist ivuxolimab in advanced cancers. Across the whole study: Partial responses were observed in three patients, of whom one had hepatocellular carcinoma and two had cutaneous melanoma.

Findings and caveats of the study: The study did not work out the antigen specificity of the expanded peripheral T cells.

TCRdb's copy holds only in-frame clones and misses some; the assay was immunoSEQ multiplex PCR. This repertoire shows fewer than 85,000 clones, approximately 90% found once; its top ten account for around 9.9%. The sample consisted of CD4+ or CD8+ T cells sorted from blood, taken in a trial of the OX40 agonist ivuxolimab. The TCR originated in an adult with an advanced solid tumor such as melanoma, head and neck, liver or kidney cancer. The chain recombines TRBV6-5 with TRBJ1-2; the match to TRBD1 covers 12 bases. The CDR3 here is CASSYSGQGAFGYTF. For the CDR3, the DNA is TGTGCCAGCAGTTACTCGGGACAGGGGGCATTCGGCTACACCTTC.